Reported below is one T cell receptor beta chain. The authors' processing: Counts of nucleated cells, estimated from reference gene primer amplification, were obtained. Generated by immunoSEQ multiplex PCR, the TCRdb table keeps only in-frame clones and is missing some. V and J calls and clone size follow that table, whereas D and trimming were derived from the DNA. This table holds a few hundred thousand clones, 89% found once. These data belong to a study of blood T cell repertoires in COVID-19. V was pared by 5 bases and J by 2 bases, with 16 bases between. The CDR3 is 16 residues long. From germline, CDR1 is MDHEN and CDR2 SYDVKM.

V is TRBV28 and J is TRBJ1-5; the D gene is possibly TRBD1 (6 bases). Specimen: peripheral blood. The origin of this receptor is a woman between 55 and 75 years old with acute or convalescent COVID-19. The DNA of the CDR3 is TGTGCCAGCAGTCCACACACAGGGTTGGGCAATCAGCCCCAGCATTTT. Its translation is CASSPHTGLGNQPQHF.